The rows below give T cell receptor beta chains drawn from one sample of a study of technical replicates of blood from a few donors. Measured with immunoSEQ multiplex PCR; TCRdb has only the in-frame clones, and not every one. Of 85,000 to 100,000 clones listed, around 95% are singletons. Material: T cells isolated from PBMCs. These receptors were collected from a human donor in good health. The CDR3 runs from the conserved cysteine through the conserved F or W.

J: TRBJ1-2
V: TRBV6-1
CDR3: CASSDNGYTF

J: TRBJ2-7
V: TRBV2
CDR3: CASSDKVGEGHEQYF

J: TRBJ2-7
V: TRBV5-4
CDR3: CASSQGAGEVREQYF

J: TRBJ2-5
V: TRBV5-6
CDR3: CASSPGEGVGGTQYF

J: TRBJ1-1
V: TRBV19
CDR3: CASIPAGKVARAFF

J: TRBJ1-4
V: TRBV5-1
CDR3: CASSLGGPNEKLFF

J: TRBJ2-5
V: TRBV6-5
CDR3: CASSSGVQEIETQYF

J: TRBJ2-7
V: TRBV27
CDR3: CASSHDGGRAYEQYF

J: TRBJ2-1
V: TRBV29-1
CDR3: CSVAAGESYNEQFF

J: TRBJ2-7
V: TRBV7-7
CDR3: CASSLFQGSSYEQYF

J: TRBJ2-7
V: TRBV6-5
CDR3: CASSWGRGGGEQYF

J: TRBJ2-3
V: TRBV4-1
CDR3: CASSQESGSGSDTQYF

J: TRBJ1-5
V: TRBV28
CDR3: CASSLVGVSNQPQHF

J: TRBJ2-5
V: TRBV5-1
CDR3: CASSRGEGQGETQYF

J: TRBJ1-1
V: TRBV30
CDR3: CAWGGQGGKAFF

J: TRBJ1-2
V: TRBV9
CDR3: CASSVATGFNYGYTF

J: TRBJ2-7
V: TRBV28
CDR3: CASGTGVLYEQYF

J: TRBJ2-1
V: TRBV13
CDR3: CASSLGPDSGKNEQFF

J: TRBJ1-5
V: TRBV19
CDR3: CASSIAPRSLGLLGSNQPQHF

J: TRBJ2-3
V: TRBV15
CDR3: CATSRVTDTQYF

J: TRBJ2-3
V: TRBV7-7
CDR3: CASIRTSANRADTQYF

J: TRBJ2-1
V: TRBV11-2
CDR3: CASSLVDGQLTNEQFF

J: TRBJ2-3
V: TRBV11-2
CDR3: CASSLGITDTQYF

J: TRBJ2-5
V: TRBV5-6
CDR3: CASSLEWGLFGETQYF

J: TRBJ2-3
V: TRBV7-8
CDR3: CASSLGTGADTQYF

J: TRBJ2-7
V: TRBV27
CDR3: CASSAGLSYEQYF

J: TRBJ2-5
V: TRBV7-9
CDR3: CASSRRDSSQETQYF

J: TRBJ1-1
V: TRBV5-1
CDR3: CASSFGPGQSNTEAFF

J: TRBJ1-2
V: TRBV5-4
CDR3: CASSLVSGLYGYTF

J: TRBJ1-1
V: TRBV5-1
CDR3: CASRDNRGTNTEAFF

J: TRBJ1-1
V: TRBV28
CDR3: CASTTLGAEAFF

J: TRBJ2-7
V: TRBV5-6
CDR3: CASSFQPTSGALYEQYF

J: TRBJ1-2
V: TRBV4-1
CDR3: CASSQGDRLGYGYTF

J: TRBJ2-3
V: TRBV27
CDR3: CASSLVKRVSTDTQYF

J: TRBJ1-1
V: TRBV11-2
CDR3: CASSLGGLEAFF

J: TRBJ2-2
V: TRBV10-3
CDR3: CAINTAGENTGELFF

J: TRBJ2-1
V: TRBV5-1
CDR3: CASSERVYNEQFF

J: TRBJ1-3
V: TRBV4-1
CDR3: CASSRQGWVLNGNTIYF

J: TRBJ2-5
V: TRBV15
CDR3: CATSRDSGETQYF

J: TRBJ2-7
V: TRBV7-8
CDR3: CASSDGDTYEQYF

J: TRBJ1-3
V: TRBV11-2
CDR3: CASRKNGKGSGNTIYF